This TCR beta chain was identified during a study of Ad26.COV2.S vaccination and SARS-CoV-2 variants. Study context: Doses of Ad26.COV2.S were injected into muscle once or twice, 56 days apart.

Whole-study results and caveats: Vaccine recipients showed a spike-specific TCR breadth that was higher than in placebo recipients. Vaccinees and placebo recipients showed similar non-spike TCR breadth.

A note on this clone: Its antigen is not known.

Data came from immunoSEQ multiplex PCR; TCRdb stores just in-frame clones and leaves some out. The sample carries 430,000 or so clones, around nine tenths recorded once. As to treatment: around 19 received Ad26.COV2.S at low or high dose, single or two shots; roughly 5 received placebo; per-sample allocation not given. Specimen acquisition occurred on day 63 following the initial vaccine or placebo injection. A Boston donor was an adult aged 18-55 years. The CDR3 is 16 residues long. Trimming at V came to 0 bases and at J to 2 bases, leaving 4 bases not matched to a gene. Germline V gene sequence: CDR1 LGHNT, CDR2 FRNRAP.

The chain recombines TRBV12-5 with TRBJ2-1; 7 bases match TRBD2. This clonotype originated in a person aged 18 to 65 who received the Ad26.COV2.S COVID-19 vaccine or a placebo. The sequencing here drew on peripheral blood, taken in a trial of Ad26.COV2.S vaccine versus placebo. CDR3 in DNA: TGTGCTAGTGGTTTGGTAGTCGCGGGAGCCTACAATGAGCAGTTCTTC. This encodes CASGLVVAGAYNEQFF.